This T cell receptor beta chain came from a study of blood T cell repertoires in COVID-19. Profiling relied on immunoSEQ multiplex PCR, and the TCRdb table lists in-frame clones only, not all of them. Of about 65,000 clones in the sample, around 93% were seen once. Per germline, CDR1 SGHAT and CDR2 FQNNGV. The V and J ends lost 5 bases and 0 bases respectively, with 16 bases between them. The CDR3 has 17 residues. This clone has only one observation. The sequence derives from a man between 65 and 85 years old with active COVID-19. The chain is built from TRBV11-2 and TRBJ2-2; D is ambiguous. Specimen: peripheral blood. This CDR3 reads CASSPGQVSTNTGELFF. The CDR3 DNA follows: TGTGCCAGCAGCCCTGGGCAGGTGTCTACGAACACCGGGGAGCTGTTTTTT.